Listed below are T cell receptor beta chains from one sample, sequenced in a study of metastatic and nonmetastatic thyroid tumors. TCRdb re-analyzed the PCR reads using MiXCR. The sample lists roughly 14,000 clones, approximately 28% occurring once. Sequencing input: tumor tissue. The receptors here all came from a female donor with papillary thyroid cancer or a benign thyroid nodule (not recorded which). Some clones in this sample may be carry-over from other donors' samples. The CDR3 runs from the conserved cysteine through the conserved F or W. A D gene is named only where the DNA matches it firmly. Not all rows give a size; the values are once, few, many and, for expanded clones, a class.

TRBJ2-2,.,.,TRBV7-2,TGTGCCAGCACCCTGCAGGAGGCCGGGGAGCTGTTTTTT,CASTLQEAGELFF
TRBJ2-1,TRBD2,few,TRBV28,TGTGCCAGCAGCTTAGCACTAGCGGGAGGCCCCACCTACAATGAGCAGTTCTTC,CASSLALAGGPTYNEQFF
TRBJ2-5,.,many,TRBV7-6,TGTGCCAGCAGCTTAGTCGGGGTTTCGGAGACCCAGTACTTC,CASSLVGVSETQYF
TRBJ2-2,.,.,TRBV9,TGTGCCAGCAGCGTTTCCCCACACGAGACGTACACCGGGGAGCTGTTTTTT,CASSVSPHETYTGELFF
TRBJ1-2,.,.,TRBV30,TGTGCCTGGTCGAGGGGGGGCTATGGCTACACCTTC,CAWSRGGYGYTF
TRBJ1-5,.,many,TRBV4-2,TGTGCCAGCAGCCTCCGTGTGGGGATTCATAGCAATCAGCCCCAGCATTTT,CASSLRVGIHSNQPQHF
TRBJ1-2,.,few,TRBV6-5,TGTGCCAGCAGTTACTCGGGCAGCGGGGGGTATGGCTACACCTTC,CASSYSGSGGYGYTF
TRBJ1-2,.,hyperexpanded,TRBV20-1,TGCAGTGCTGCTATCGCAAGTACCTATGGCTACACCTTC,CSAAIASTYGYTF
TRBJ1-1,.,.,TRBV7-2,TGTGCCAGCAGTCCCTGGGAATGGAGCACTGAAGCTTTCTTT,CASSPWEWSTEAFF
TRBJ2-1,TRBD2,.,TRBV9,TGTGCCAGCAGCGTAGCTCTTGGGGCTAGCGGATACAATGAGCAGTTCTTC,CASSVALGASGYNEQFF
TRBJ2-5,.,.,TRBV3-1,TGTGCCAGCAGCCGGGTCTACCAAGAGACCCAGTACTTC,CASSRVYQETQYF
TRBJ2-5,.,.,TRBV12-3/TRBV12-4,TGTGCCAGCAGTTTAAGTCTTATAGGGGAGACCCAGTACTTC,CASSLSLIGETQYF
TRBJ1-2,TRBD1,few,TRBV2,TGTGCCAGCAGTGAAGGGGACAGGCGACTCTATGGCTACACCTTC,CASSEGDRRLYGYTF
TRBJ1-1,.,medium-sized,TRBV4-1,TGCGCCAGCAGCCAAGAGGGTGGAGCTGAAGCTTTCTTT,CASSQEGGAEAFF
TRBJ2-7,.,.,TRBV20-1,TGCAGTGCTAGCAGTGGGACTCATACCCCCGGCGAATACGAGCAGTACTTC,CSASSGTHTPGEYEQYF
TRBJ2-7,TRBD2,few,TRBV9,TGTGCCAGCGGTAGCGGGAACCACCTCGAGCAGTACTTC,CASGSGNHLEQYF
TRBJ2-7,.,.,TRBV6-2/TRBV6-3,TGTGCCAGCAGTTACACCACTAGTCCCCGCTCCTACGAGCAGTACTTC,CASSYTTSPRSYEQYF
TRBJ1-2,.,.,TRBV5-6,TGTGCCAGCATCTACCGGGACCGGCTCGCCTACTATGGCTACACCTTC,CASIYRDRLAYYGYTF
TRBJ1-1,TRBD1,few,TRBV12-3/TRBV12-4,TGTGCCAGCAGCGCCCGGGACAGTGCTGAAGCTTTCTTT,CASSARDSAEAFF
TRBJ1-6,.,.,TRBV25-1,TGTGCCAGCAGGTTAGGCACTAATTCACCCCTCCACTTT,CASRLGTNSPLHF
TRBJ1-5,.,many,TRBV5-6,TGTGCCAGCAGCTTACTCTTGGGGGATCAGCCCCAGCATTTT,CASSLLLGDQPQHF
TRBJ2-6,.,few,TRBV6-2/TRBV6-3,TGTGCCAGCAGCCTTGGTTCTGGGGCCAACGTCCTGACTTTC,CASSLGSGANVLTF
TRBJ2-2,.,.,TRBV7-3,TGTGCCAGCAGCTCTGGGCGATGGGCCGGGGAGCTGTTTTTT,CASSSGRWAGELFF
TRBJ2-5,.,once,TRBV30,TGTGCCTGGGGACTGGGGGAGACCCAGTACTTC,CAWGLGETQYF
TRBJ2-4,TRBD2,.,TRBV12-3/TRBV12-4,TGTGCCAGCAGTTTACCCGGGGGGGGAGAAAACATTCAGTACTTC,CASSLPGGGENIQYF
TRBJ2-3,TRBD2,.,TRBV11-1,TGTGCCAGCAGCTGGGGCTACCAGACTAGCGGGAGTTTGTATACGCAGTATTTT,CASSWGYQTSGSLYTQYF
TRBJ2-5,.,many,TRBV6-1,TGTGCCAGCACTCACAGGGGGGGGACTCGCCAAGAGACCCAGTACTTC,CASTHRGGTRQETQYF
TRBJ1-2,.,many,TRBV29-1,TGCAGCGTTGAGGGCGGAGGCTCTGGCTACACCTTC,CSVEGGGSGYTF
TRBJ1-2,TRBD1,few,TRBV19,TGTGCCAGTAGCCACACAGGGGGCGGTAACTATGGCTACACCTTC,CASSHTGGGNYGYTF
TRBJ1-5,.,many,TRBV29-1,TGCAGCGTTGGTGAGGGTTCACGTCAGCCCCAGCATTTT,CSVGEGSRQPQHF
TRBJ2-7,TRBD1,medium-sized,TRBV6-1,TGTGCCAGCAGTTGGGACAGAAGTAAGAACGAGCAGTACTTC,CASSWDRSKNEQYF
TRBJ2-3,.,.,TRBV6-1,TGTGCCAGCAGTGAAAACCCCTCGGGTTGGACAGATACGCAGTATTTT,CASSENPSGWTDTQYF